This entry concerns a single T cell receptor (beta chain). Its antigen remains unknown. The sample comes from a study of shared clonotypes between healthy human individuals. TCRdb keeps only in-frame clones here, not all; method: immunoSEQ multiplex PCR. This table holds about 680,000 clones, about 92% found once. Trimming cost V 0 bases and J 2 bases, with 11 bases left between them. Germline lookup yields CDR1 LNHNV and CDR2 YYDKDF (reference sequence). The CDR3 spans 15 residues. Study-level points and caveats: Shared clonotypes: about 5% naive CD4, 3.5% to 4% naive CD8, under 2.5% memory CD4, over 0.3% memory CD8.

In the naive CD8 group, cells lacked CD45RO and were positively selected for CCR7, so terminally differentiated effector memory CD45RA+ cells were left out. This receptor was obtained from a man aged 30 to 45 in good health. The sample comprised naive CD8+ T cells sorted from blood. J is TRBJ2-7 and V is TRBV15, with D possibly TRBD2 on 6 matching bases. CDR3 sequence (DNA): TGTGCCACCAGCAGAGATGTGGGGGGAACCTACGAGCAGTACTTC. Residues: CATSRDVGGTYEQYF.